One and the same sample provided the 13 T cell receptor beta chains below, sequenced in a study of T cells of healthy individuals. One entry per CDR3 protein, called by TCRdb with MiXCR from the 5' RACE reads. Here the sample spans under 70,000 distinct CDR3 sequences, about 14% being singletons. The receptors were sampled from a human donor in good health.

The chain couples TRBV5-6 to TRBJ1-6; D gene unclear. From germline, CDR1 is SGHDT and CDR2 YYEEEE. V was pared by 0 bases and J by 11 bases, with 3 bases between. The CDR3 consists of 11 residues. CDR3 sequence reads: CASSLGAPLHF. The CDR3 nucleotides read TGTGCCAGCAGCTTGGGGGCACCCCTCCACTTT.

This clonotype was counted between two and nine times. The chain couples TRBV12-3 or TRBV12-4 to TRBJ2-1; 7 nucleotides line up with TRBD1. The trim removed 10 bases at V and 4 bases at J, leaving 10 bases unmatched. The CDR3 runs to 14 residues. The CDR3 nucleotides are TGTGCCACATGGAAGCAGGGGGTTTACAATGAGCAGTTCTTC. Translated: CATWKQGVYNEQFF.

A few counts support this clonotype. The chain employs TRBV18 and TRBJ2-7; 9 bases are a match to TRBD1. The junction had 19 bases not matched to a gene; V was cut back by 4 bases and J by 6 bases. The CDR3 sequence is 18 residues long. Per germline, CDR1 KGHSH and CDR2 LQKENI. The DNA of the CDR3 is TGTGCCAGCTCACTCTCTGCAGGGGGACAGGGCTCTCCATCCGAGCAGTACTTC. As protein: CASSLSAGGQGSPSEQYF.

This rearrangement joins TRBV24-1 to TRBJ2-1; D gene uncertain. The germline CDR1 and CDR2 sequences are KGHDR and SFDVKD. This CDR3 is 15 amino acids long. V lost 7 bases and J lost 9, with 21 bases in between. CDR3: CATRNADAAMPEQFF. The CDR3 nucleotides read TGTGCCACCAGGAATGCGGATGCCGCGATGCCTGAGCAGTTCTTC.

This clonotype was seen only a few times. The chain couples TRBV3-1 to TRBJ1-3, with D unresolved. The CDR3 totals 15 residues. Trimming left V 1 base short and J 2 bases short, with 9 bases between. Germline loops: CDR1 LGHDT, CDR2 YNNKEL (reference sequence). The CDR3 region is CASSQVYQTGNTIYF. CDR3 bases: TGTGCCAGCAGCCAAGTATACCAGACTGGAAACACCATATATTTT.

As regards this clonotype: A much larger clone lies one base from this, so it may be a read error. The gene calls are TRBV29-1 and TRBJ1-1; D remains unclear. CDR3 length: 11 amino acids. Germline lookup yields CDR1 SQVTM and CDR2 ANQGSEA. V was trimmed by 7 bases and J by 5 bases, leaving 11 bases between them. In nucleotides, the CDR3 is TGCAGCGCCATAAAGGCAACTGAAGCTTTCTTT. Protein product: CSAIKATEAFF.

The chain recombines TRBV7-2 with TRBJ1-2; possibly TRBD1 for D (5 bases). Per germline, CDR1 SGHTA and CDR2 FQGNSA. This CDR3 comprises 14 residues. The ends were cut back, 3 bases at V and 4 bases at J, with 12 bases in the middle. The CDR3 sequence is CASSLSREGYGYTF. The CDR3 region has the DNA TGTGCCAGCAGCTTGAGCAGGGAGGGCTATGGCTACACCTTC.

At least ten counts were recorded for this clonotype. The chain links TRBV20-1 to TRBJ2-6, with TRBD1 matching over 9 bases. The V gene's germline CDR1 is DFQATT and CDR2 SNEGSKA (reference sequence). V was clipped by 5 bases and J by 0 bases; unmatched bases: 5. The CDR3 length is 16 residues. CDR3 sequence reads: CSAGTGPHSGANVLTF. The CDR3 DNA follows: TGCAGTGCTGGGACAGGGCCCCACTCTGGGGCCAACGTCCTGACTTTC.

The sample holds many counts of this clonotype. This sequence joins TRBV7-9 and TRBJ1-6, with TRBD1 matching over 7 bases. The CDR3 covers 13 residues. CDR1 and CDR2 from the germline V gene are SEHNR and FQNEAQ (reference sequence). Unmatched junction bases numbered 2, after V lost 6 bases and J lost 6 bases. This CDR3 reads CASSWDSNSPLHF. Here the CDR3 DNA reads TGTGCCAGCAGTTGGGACAGTAATTCACCCCTCCACTTT.

V gene TRBV7-2 combines with J gene TRBJ2-7; a weak D match, TRBD2 (6 bases). CDR1 and CDR2 from the germline V gene are SGHTA and FQGNSA. CDR3 size: 14 residues. With 1 base removed from V and 5 bases from J, the gap between germline ends came to 12 bases. The chain's CDR3 is CASSLERLDNEQYF. Written as DNA, the CDR3 is TGTGCCAGCAGCTTAGAGAGACTAGATAACGAGCAGTACTTC.

This clonotype was picked up many times. The chain links TRBV12-3 or TRBV12-4 to TRBJ1-2; no definite D call. Trimming left V 3 bases short and J 8 bases short, with 13 bases between. CDR3 length: 13 residues. This chain's CDR3 is CASSFDGVMGYTF. The CDR3 DNA is TGTGCCAGCAGTTTCGACGGAGTTATGGGCTACACCTTC.

This clonotype showed up many times. V and J are TRBV10-3 and TRBJ2-5; D is possibly TRBD1 or TRBD2 (5 bases each). V shed 6 bases and J shed 4 bases, with 15 bases lying between them. The CDR3 totals 14 residues. Germline assignment: CDR1 ENHRY and CDR2 SYGVKD. DNA of the CDR3: TGTGCCATCAGACCTGGAACTGGGGGAGAGACCCAGTACTTC. Protein sequence: CAIRPGTGGETQYF.

The rearrangement links TRBV7-6 to TRBJ1-1; D is possibly TRBD1 (5 bases). Germline V gives CDR1 SGHVS, CDR2 FNYEAQ. The CDR3 has 13 residues. Deletions cut 5 bases from V and 1 base from J, with 8 bases between. This chain's CDR3 is CASSAGGNTEAFF. The DNA for the CDR3 is TGTGCCAGCAGCGCCGGGGGGAACACTGAAGCTTTCTTT.